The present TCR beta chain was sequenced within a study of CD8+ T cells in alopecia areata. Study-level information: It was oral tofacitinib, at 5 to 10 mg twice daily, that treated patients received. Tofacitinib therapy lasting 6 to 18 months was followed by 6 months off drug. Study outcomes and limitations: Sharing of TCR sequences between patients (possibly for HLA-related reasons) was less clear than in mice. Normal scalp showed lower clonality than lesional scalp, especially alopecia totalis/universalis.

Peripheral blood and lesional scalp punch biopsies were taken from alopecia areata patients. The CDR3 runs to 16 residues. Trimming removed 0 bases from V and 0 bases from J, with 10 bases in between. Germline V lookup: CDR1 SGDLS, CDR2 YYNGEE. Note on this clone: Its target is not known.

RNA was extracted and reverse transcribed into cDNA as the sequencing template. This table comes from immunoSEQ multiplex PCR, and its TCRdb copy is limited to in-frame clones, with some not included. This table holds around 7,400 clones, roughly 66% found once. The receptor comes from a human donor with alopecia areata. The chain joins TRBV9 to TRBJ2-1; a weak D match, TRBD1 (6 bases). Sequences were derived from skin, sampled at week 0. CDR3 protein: CASSVALGGSYNEQFF. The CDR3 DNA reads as TGTGCCAGCAGCGTAGCTTTAGGGGGCTCCTACAATGAGCAGTTCTTC.